The 7 T cell receptor beta chains below come from one sample, sequenced in a study of control samples from healthy donors and cancer patients. Libraries were prepared by immunoSEQ multiplex PCR; TCRdb keeps only in-frame clonotypes and omits some of them. The sample lists about 160,000 clones, just under 95% occurring once. Input material: blood. The source is a woman in her sixties or seventies in good health.

The chain employs TRBV4-3 and TRBJ2-7; D is perhaps TRBD1 (5 bases). Germline CDR1 LGHNA, CDR2 YSLEER. Trimming cost V 0 bases and J 5 bases, with 14 bases left between them. CDR3 length equals 15 residues. The CDR3 spells CASSQESRDLDEQYF. The CDR3 DNA reads as TGCGCCAGCAGCCAAGAGTCCAGGGATCTGGACGAGCAGTACTTC.

This chain uses TRBV6-2 or TRBV6-3 with TRBJ1-6; perhaps TRBD1 as D (5 bases). CDR1 is MNHEY and CDR2 is SVGEGT in the germline V gene. Trimming removed 4 bases at V and 8 bases at J, with 12 bases between. This CDR3 has 14 amino acids. The CDR3 DNA sequence: TGTGCCAGCAGTTTGGGAGGGGCCCATTCACCCCTCCACTTT. It translates to CASSLGGAHSPLHF.

V gene TRBV7-2 combines with J gene TRBJ2-7, with D hard to call. Germline V gene lookup returns CDR1 SGHTA and CDR2 FQGNSA. The length of the CDR3 is 14 residues. The V and J ends lost 3 bases and 4 bases respectively, with 13 bases between them. CDR3 residues: CASSFSQVPYEQYF. The CDR3 region has the DNA TGTGCCAGCAGCTTTTCCCAGGTCCCTTACGAGCAGTACTTC.

CDR3: CASSPPGNTDTQYF. In DNA form, the CDR3 reads TGTGCCAGCAGCCCGCCCGGGAACACAGATACGCAGTATTTT. The chain joins TRBV9 to TRBJ2-3; D possibly corresponds to TRBD2 (5 bases). V gave up 4 bases and J gave up 2 bases, with 11 bases separating them. The germline V gene has CDR1 SGDLS and CDR2 YYNGEE. This CDR3 region has 14 residues. The full variable domain, its missing parts supplied by reference TRBV9 and TRBJ2-3, is DSGVTQTPKHLITATGQRVTLRCSPRSGDLSVYWYQQSLDQGLQFLIQYYNGEERAKGNILERFSAQQFPDLHSELNLSSLELGDSALYFCASSPPGNTDTQYFGPGTRLTVL.

The rearrangement uses TRBV9 and TRBJ2-2; no clear D gene. The CDR3 consists of 15 residues. The V gene lost 0 bases and the J gene lost 2 bases, with 8 bases spanning the gap. Germline lookup yields CDR1 SGDLS and CDR2 YYNGEE. CDR3 in amino acids: CASSVVSLNTGELFF. CDR3 DNA: TGTGCCAGCAGCGTAGTGAGTTTAAACACCGGGGAGCTGTTTTTT.

This chain joins TRBV6-5 and TRBJ2-2; no firm D call. Germline CDR1 MNHEY, CDR2 SVGAGI. The CDR3 runs 10 residues. V was shortened by 10 bases and J by 8 bases, with 8 bases between the two germline ends. The CDR3 sequence: CATFLGELFF. CDR3 nucleotide sequence: TGTGCCACCTTCCTGGGGGAGCTGTTTTTT.

V is TRBV6-1 and J is TRBJ1-2, with TRBD1 matching 8 bases. The junction had 3 bases not matched to a gene; V was cut back by 6 bases and J by 3 bases. Germline-derived CDR1 and CDR2 are MNHNS and SASEGT. The CDR3 length is 13 residues. The CDR3 loop reads CASRQTGDYGYTF. CDR3 nucleotide sequence: TGTGCCAGCAGACAGACAGGGGACTATGGCTACACCTTC.